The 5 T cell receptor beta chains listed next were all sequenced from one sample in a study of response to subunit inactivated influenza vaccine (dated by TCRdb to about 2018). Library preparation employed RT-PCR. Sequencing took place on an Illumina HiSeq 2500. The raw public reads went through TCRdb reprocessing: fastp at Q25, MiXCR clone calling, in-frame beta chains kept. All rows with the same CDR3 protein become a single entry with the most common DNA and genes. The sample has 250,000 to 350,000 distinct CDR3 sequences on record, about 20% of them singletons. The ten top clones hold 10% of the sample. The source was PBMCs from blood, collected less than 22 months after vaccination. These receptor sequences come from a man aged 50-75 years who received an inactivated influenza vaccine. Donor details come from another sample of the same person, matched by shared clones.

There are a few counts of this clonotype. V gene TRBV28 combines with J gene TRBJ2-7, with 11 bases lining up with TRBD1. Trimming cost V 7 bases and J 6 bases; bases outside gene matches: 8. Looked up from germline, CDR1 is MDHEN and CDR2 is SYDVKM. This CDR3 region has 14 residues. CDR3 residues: CASTPDRGRVEQYF. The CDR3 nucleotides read TGTGCCAGCACTCCGGACAGGGGGCGCGTCGAGCAGTACTTC.

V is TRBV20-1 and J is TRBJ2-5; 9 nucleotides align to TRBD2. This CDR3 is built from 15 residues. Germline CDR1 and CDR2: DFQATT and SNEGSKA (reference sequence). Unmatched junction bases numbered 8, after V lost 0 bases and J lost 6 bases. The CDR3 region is CSARDRREGHQTQYF. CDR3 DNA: TGCAGTGCTAGAGATCGGCGGGAGGGCCATCAGACCCAGTACTTC.

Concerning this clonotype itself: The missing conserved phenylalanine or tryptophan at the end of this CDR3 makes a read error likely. As DNA, the CDR3 is TGTGCCAGCAGTTTATCATGGGCCCAGGACACTGAAGCTTTCTTG. Translated: CASSLSWAQDTEAFL. The rearrangement uses TRBV28 and TRBJ1-1; no definite D call. The CDR3 is 15 amino acids. Germline V lookup: CDR1 MDHEN, CDR2 SYDVKM. V was clipped by 1 base and J by 3 bases, with 12 bases between them.

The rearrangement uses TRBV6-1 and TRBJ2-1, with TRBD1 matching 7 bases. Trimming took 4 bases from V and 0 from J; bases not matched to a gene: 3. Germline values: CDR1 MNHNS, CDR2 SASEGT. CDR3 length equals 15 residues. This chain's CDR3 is CASSGWTGSYNEQFF. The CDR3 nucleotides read TGTGCCAGCAGTGGATGGACAGGCTCCTACAATGAGCAGTTCTTC.

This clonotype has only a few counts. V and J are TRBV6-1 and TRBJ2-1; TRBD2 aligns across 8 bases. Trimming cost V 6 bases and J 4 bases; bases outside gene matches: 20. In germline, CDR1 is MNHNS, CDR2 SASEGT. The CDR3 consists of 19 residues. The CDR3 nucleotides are TGTGCCAGCAGCCCCGATGGGCAACCGGGACTAGGCTTTTACAATGAGCAGTTCTTC. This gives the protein CASSPDGQPGLGFYNEQFF.